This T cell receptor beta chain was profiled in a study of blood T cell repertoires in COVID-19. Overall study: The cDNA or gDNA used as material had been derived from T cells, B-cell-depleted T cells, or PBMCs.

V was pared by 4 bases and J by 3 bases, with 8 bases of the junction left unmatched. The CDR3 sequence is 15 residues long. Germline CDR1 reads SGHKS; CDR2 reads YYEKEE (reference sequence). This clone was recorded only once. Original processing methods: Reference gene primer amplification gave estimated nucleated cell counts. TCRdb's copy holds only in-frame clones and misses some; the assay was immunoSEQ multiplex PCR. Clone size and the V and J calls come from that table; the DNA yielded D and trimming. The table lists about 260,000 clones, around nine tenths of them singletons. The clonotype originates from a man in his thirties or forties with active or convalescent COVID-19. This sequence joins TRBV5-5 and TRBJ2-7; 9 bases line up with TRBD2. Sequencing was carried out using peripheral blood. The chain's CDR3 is CASSGSGGTHYEQYF. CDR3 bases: TGTGCCAGCAGCGGAAGCGGGGGGACGCACTACGAGCAGTACTTC.